The clone carrying this TCR beta chain came up many times. Its target is unknown. RNA transcripts provided the source from which TCR beta CDR3 regions were amplified. HTBI primers drove first-round RT-PCR of the TCR CDR3. TCRdb processed the multiplex PCR reads anew with MiXCR; each CDR3 protein has one entry. The table shows fewer than 850,000 distinct CDR3 sequences, with about 18% occurring only once. These data belong to a study of T cells in Graves' hyperthyroidism and ophthalmopathy. Study overall: Peripheral blood was acquired at first diagnosis, ahead of any therapy whatsoever. Study outcomes and limitations: Prediction of ophthalmopathy progression came a median roughly 6.4 months pre-onset. Blood also contained most expanded thyroid clonotypes above 0.001.

Germline CDR1 MNHEY, CDR2 SMNVEV (reference sequence). This CDR3 contains 13 residues. V lost 6 bases, J lost 7 bases, and 4 bases stayed unmatched. The receptor was isolated from a man aged 50-60 years with Graves' hyperthyroidism. The J gene is TRBJ1-5, the V gene TRBV27; 9 nucleotides agree with TRBD1. The source material was blood. CDR3 in amino acids: CASRRQGGQPQHF. DNA for the CDR3: TGTGCCAGCAGACGACAGGGGGGACAGCCCCAGCATTTT.